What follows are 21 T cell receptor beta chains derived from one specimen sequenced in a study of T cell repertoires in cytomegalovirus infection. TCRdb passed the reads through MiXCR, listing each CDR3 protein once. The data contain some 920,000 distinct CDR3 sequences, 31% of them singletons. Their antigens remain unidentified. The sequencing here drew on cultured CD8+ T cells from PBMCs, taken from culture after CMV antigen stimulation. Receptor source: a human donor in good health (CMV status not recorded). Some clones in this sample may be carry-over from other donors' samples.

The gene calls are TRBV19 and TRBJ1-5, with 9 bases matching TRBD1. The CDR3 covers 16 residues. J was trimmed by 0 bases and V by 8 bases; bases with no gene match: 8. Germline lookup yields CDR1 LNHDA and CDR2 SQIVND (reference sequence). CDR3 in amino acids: CASERTGVYSNQPQHF. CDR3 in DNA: TGTGCCAGTGAAAGGACAGGGGTTTATAGCAATCAGCCCCAGCATTTT.

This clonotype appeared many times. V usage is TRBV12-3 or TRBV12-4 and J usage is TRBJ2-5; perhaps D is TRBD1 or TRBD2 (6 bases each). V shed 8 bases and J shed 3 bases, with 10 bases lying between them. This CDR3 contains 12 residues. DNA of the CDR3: TGTGCCAGCGGGGGGCAGGAAGAGACCCAGTACTTC. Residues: CASGGQEETQYF.

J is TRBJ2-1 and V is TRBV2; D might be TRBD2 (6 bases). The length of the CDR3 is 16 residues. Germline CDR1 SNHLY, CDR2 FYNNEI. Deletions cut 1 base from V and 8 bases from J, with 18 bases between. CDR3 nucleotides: TGTGCCAGCAGTGAAGGTCGCGGGACGTCAAGCGATGAGCAGTTCTTC. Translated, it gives CASSEGRGTSSDEQFF.

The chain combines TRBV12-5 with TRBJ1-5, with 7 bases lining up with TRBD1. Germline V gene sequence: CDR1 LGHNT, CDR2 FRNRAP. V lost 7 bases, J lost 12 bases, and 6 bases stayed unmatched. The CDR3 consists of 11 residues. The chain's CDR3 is CASVKQGLQHF. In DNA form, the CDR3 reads TGTGCTAGTGTTAAACAGGGGCTCCAGCATTTT.

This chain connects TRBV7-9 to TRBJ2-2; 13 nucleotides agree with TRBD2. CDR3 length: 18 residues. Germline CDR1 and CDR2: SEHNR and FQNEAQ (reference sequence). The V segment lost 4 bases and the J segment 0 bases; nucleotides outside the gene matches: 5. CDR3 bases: TGTGCCAGCAGCTCCACTAGCGGGGGGGGTCCGAACACCGGGGAGCTGTTTTTT. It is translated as CASSSTSGGGPNTGELFF.

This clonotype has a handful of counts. CDR3 sequence: CASRIGPNYGYTF. The CDR3 region has the DNA TGTGCCAGCAGGATAGGGCCCAACTATGGCTACACCTTC. The chain employs TRBV6-1 and TRBJ1-2; D remains unclear. CDR1 is MNHNS and CDR2 is SASEGT in the germline V gene. The CDR3 spans 13 residues. V lost 6 bases and J lost 2, with 10 bases in between.

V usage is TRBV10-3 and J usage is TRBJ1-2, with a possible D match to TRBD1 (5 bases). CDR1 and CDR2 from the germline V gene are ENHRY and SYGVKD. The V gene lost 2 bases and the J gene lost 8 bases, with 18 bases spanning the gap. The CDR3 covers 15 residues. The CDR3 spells CAISEPGIFEGGYTF. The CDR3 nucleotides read TGTGCCATCAGTGAGCCGGGGATCTTCGAGGGGGGCTACACCTTC.

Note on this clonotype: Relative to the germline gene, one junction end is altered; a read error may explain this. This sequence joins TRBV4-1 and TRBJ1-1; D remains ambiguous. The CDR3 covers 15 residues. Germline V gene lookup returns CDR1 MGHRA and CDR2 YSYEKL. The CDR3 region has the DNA TGTGCCAGCAGCCAAGCCACGGCCCCGACAAGTGAAGCTTTCTTT. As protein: CASSQATAPTSEAFF.

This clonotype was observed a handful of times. Written as DNA, the CDR3 is TGTGCCAGCAGTTTATCATTGGAGACAGGACCTAATGAAAAACTGTTTTTT. Encoded protein: CASSLSLETGPNEKLFF. The chain couples TRBV12-3 or TRBV12-4 to TRBJ1-4; possibly TRBD1 for D (6 bases). This CDR3 is 17 amino acids long. Between the trimmed V and J ends, which lost 2 bases and 3 bases, there was a span of 16 bases.

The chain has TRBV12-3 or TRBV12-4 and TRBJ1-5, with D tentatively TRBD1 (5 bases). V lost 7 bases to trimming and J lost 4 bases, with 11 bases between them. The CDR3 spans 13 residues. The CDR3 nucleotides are TGTGCCAGCACCTGGGGGGGAAATCAGCCCCAGCATTTT. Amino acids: CASTWGGNQPQHF.

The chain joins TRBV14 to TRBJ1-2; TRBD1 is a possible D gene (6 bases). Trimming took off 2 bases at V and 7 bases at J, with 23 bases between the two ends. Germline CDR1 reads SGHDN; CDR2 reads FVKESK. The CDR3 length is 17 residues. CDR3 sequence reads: CASSQQSSSSGEVGYTF. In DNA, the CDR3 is TGTGCCAGCAGCCAACAAAGCTCCTCCTCAGGGGAGGTTGGCTACACCTTC.

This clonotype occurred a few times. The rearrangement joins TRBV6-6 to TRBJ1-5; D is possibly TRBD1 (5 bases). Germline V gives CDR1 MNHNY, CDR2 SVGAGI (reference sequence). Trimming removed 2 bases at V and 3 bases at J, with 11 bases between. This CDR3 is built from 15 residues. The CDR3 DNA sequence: TGTGCCAGCAGTTACGTAAAACAGGTCAATCAGCCCCAGCATTTT. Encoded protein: CASSYVKQVNQPQHF.

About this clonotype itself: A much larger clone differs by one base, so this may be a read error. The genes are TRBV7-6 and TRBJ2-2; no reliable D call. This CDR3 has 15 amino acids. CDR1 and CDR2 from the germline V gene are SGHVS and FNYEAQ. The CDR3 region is CVSSFNDLAAGELFF. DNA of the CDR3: TGTGTCAGCAGCTTTAATGACTTGGCGGCCGGGGAGCTGTTTTTT.

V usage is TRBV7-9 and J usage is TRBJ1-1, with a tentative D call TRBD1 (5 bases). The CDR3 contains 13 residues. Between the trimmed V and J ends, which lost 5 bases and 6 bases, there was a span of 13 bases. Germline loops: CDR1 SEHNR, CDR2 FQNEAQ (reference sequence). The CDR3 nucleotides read TGTGCCAGCAGCCCGGCAGGGTCCGCTGAAGCTTTCTTT. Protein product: CASSPAGSAEAFF.

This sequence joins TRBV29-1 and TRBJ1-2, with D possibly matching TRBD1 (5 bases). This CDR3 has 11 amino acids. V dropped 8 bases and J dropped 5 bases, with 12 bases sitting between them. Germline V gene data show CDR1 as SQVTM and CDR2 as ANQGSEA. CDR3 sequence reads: CSCRGSYGYTF. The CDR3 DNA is TGCAGCTGCCGGGGGTCTTATGGCTACACCTTC.

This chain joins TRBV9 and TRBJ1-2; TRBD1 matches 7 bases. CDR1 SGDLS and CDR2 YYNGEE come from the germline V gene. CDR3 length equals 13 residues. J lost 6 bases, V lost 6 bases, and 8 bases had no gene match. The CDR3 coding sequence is TGTGCCAGCAAGAACAGGGGATACGATGGCTACACCTTC. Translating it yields CASKNRGYDGYTF.

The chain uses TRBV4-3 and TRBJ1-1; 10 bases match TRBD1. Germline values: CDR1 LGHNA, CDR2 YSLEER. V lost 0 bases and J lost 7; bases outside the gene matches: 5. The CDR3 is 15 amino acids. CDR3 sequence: CASSQDRTGGNEAFF. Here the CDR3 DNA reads TGCGCCAGCAGCCAAGATCGGACAGGGGGTAATGAAGCTTTCTTT.

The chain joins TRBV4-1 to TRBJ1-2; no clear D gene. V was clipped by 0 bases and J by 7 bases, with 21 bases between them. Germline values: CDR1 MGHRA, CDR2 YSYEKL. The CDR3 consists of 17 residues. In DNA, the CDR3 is TGCGCCAGCAGCCAAGATGTAGGTCCAGTCACGGCCGGTGGCTACACCTTC. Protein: CASSQDVGPVTAGGYTF.

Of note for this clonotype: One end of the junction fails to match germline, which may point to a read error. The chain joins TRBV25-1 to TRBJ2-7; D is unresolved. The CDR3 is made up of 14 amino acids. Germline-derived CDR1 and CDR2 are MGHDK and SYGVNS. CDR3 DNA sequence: TGTGCCAGCTGTGAATATGGAGAGTTCCGCGAGCAGTACTTC. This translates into CASCEYGEFREQYF.

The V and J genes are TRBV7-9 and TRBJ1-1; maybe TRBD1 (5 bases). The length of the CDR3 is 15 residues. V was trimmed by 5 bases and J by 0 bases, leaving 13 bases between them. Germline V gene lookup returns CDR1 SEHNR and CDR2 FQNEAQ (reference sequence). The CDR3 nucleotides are TGTGCCAGCAGCCGGGCGGCGGGGCTGAACACTGAAGCTTTCTTT. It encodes CASSRAAGLNTEAFF.

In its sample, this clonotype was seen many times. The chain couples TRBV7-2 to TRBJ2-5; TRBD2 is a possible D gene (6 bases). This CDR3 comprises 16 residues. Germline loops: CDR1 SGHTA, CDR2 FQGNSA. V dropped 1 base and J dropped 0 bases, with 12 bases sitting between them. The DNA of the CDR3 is TGTGCCAGCAGCTTAGGCCAGCGGGCGTACCAAGAGACCCAGTACTTC. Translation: CASSLGQRAYQETQYF.